The T cell receptor beta chain described here comes from a study of neoadjuvant anti-PD-1 for oral cavity cancer. Specified time point: after neoadjuvant nivolumab, at surgical resection. Germline V gene lookup returns CDR1 MNHEY and CDR2 SVGAGI. This CDR3 comprises 15 residues. V was pared by 5 bases and J by 2 bases, with 13 bases between. The data were produced by immunoSEQ multiplex PCR, yet TCRdb's version contains in-frame clones alone and is incomplete. The repertoire consists of nearly 8,000 clones, with roughly two thirds occurring once and the leading ten covering roughly 3%. The sample consisted of PBMCs, taken after nivolumab (anti-PD-1) treatment. This TCR derives from a person between 35 and 79 years old with oral cavity squamous cell carcinoma. This sequence joins TRBV6-5 and TRBJ2-1; maybe TRBD1 (6 bases). CDR3 sequence: CASSLGTLTYNEQFF. Here the CDR3 DNA reads TGTGCCAGCAGTCTCGGGACACTTACCTACAATGAGCAGTTCTTC.